These T cell receptor beta chains were read from a single sample in a study of vaccination and CD4 T cells after COVID-19. These receptors are not linked to any known antigen. TCRdb processed the PCR reads anew with MiXCR; each CDR3 protein has one entry. The data hold 24,000 or so distinct CDR3 sequences, with roughly 44% observed a single time. The specimen was CD4+ T cells from blood, cultured in vitro. Every receptor here comes from a human donor who had recovered from COVID-19. Each CDR3 is given with its conserved first and last residue. Each record gives: J gene, V gene, D gene, clone size, CDR3 length, CDR3 protein, CDR3 DNA. D genes are given only for firm matches. Some rows have no size entry. The others give once, few or many, or a class for an expanded clone.

>TRBJ2-7|TRBV27|TRBD1|once|14
CASSLIGQGGEQYF
TGTGCCAGCAGTTTAATAGGACAGGGAGGTGAGCAGTACTTC
>TRBJ1-5|TRBV7-8|NA|few|21
CASSLGFTGFTRKHSNQPQHF
TGTGCCAGCAGCTTAGGATTTACAGGGTTCACCAGAAAACATAGCAATCAGCCCCAGCATTTT
>TRBJ2-7|TRBV20-1|TRBD1|few|13
CSAIRGQGFQQYF
TGCAGTGCTATCCGGGGACAGGGATTCCAGCAGTACTTC
>TRBJ2-5|TRBV10-1|NA|NA|15
CASSESEQGQETQYF
TGCGCCAGCAGTGAGTCTGAGCAGGGCCAAGAGACCCAGTACTTC
>TRBJ2-7|TRBV19|NA|NA|15
CASSITSQGRHEQYF
TGTGCCAGTAGTATTACGTCGCAGGGGAGGCACGAGCAGTACTTC
>TRBJ2-3|TRBV20-1|NA|NA|13
CSARSSGTDTQYF
TGCAGTGCTAGGAGTAGCGGCACAGATACGCAGTATTTT
>TRBJ1-1|TRBV7-9|NA|NA|14
CASSSTGSRSEAFF
TGTGCCAGCAGCTCTACAGGGAGCCGTTCTGAAGCTTTCTTT
>TRBJ2-5|TRBV29-1|NA|few|12
CSVWGVQETQYF
TGCAGCGTTTGGGGGGTACAAGAGACCCAGTACTTC
>TRBJ1-2|TRBV10-3|TRBD1|few|12
CAIKGQEYGYTF
TGTGCCATCAAAGGACAGGAGTATGGCTACACCTTC
>TRBJ2-5|TRBV25-1|NA|NA|15
CASNNKTHKQETQYF
TGTGCCAGCAATAATAAGACCCACAAACAAGAGACCCAGTACTTC
>TRBJ2-3|TRBV27|NA|few|15
CASSLVPRRTDTQYF
TGTGCCAGCAGTTTAGTTCCCAGACGCACAGATACGCAGTATTTT
>TRBJ2-3|TRBV11-2|NA|NA|14
CASSLEPGVDTQYF
TGTGCCAGCAGCTTAGAGCCAGGGGTAGATACGCAGTATTTT
>TRBJ2-7|TRBV28|TRBD2|NA|15
CASSLPSGSFYEQYF
TGTGCCAGCAGCCTACCTAGCGGGTCATTCTACGAGCAGTACTTC
>TRBJ2-7|TRBV4-2|NA|few|16
CASSPTPAGAAYEQYF
TGTGCCAGCAGCCCGACGCCGGCAGGGGCCGCCTACGAGCAGTACTTC
>TRBJ2-7|TRBV6-2/TRBV6-3|NA|NA|15
CASSHSPGRSYEQYF
TGTGCCAGCAGCCACTCGCCAGGGCGATCCTACGAGCAGTACTTC
>TRBJ1-1|TRBV7-8|TRBD1|NA|16
CASTLARQGARTEAFF
TGTGCCAGCACCCTCGCCCGACAGGGGGCGCGTACTGAAGCTTTCTTT
>TRBJ1-2|TRBV7-9|TRBD1|few|15
CASSLGTEQNYGYTF
TGTGCCAGCAGCCTCGGGACAGAACAAAACTATGGCTACACCTTC
>TRBJ1-5|TRBV10-3|NA|few|15
CAISESRGSNQPQHF
TGTGCCATCAGTGAGTCCCGAGGGAGCAATCAGCCCCAGCATTTT
>TRBJ2-3|TRBV18|TRBD1|NA|14
CASSQGQLGDTQYF
TGTGCCAGCTCCCAGGGACAGTTAGGGGATACGCAGTATTTT
>TRBJ2-3|TRBV6-5|TRBD2|few|16
CASSSRLAGGSDTQYF
TGTGCCAGCAGTTCCCGACTAGCGGGGGGTTCAGATACGCAGTATTTT
>TRBJ2-2|TRBV27|TRBD2|NA|16
CASSFTGTSRTGELFF
TGTGCCAGCAGTTTTACCGGGACTAGCAGGACCGGGGAGCTGTTTTTT
>TRBJ1-1|TRBV10-1|TRBD1|NA|17
CASSASDRGLANTEAFF
TGCGCCAGCAGTGCGTCGGACAGGGGACTCGCAAACACTGAAGCTTTCTTT
>TRBJ1-5|TRBV27|NA|few|15
CASSLKGLRNQPQHF
TGTGCCAGCAGTTTAAAGGGGTTGCGCAATCAGCCCCAGCATTTT
>TRBJ1-5|TRBV4-2|TRBD1|NA|15
CASSQETGKNQPQHF
TGTGCCAGCAGCCAGGAGACAGGGAAAAATCAGCCCCAGCATTTT
>TRBJ2-1|TRBV6-2/TRBV6-3|TRBD2|NA|20
CASSYPTPADLAGVYNEQFF
TGTGCCAGCAGTTACCCGACCCCCGCTGACTTGGCGGGAGTGTACAATGAGCAGTTCTTC
>TRBJ2-3|TRBV5-4|NA|NA|13
CASSVDSTDTQYF
TGTGCCAGCAGCGTGGACAGCACAGATACGCAGTATTTT
>TRBJ2-1|TRBV3-1|NA|NA|15
CASSQGPVGYNEQFF
TGTGCCAGCAGCCAAGGACCGGTTGGCTACAATGAGCAGTTCTTC
>TRBJ1-5|TRBV6-1|NA|few|13
CASSVQGDQPQHF
TGTGCCAGCAGTGTCCAGGGAGATCAGCCCCAGCATTTT
>TRBJ2-3|TRBV28|NA|NA|11
CASSLADTQYF
TGTGCCAGCAGTTTAGCAGATACGCAGTATTTT
>TRBJ1-1|TRBV6-5|NA|NA|17
CASSYGGHGVGQSEAFF
TGTGCCAGCAGTTACGGGGGGCATGGGGTGGGCCAATCTGAAGCTTTCTTT
>TRBJ2-7|TRBV19|TRBD2|few|17
CASSISPGLAASYEQYF
TGTGCCAGTAGTATCTCTCCGGGACTAGCGGCCTCCTACGAGCAGTACTTC
>TRBJ2-4|TRBV2|TRBD1|NA|12
CASTGQGGIQYF
TGTGCCAGCACGGGACAGGGTGGGATTCAGTACTTC
>TRBJ1-2|TRBV6-1|NA|few|13
CASRAHDAYGYTF
TGTGCCAGCAGGGCCCACGACGCCTATGGCTACACCTTC
>TRBJ2-5|TRBV6-1|TRBD2|NA|16
CASSEVPRGALETRYF
TGTGCCAGCAGTGAAGTTCCGCGGGGGGCCCTAGAGACCCGGTACTTC
>TRBJ2-5|TRBV28|TRBD2|few|15
CATFFGASGEETQYF
TGTGCCACCTTCTTTGGGGCTAGCGGCGAAGAGACCCAGTACTTC
>TRBJ2-3|TRBV10-2|NA|NA|12
CASTADTDTQYF
TGCGCCAGCACGGCGGACACAGATACGCAGTATTTT
>TRBJ2-3|TRBV20-1|TRBD1|NA|15
CSASTPGTAPDTQYF
TGCAGTGCCAGTACCCCCGGGACAGCCCCAGATACGCAGTATTTT
>TRBJ2-3|TRBV2|NA|NA|18
CASSGGTQSSRSTDTQYF
TGTGCCAGCAGTGGAGGAACCCAAAGTAGTAGGAGCACAGATACGCAGTATTTT
>TRBJ1-5|TRBV2|NA|NA|14
CASRSDPGDPPQHF
TGTGCCAGCAGAAGCGACCCCGGGGATCCGCCCCAGCATTTT
>TRBJ1-2|TRBV10-2|NA|NA|15
CASSESGWSGSGYTF
TGCGCCAGCAGTGAGTCGGGATGGTCAGGGTCGGGCTACACCTTC
>TRBJ1-1|TRBV6-1|TRBD1|NA|13
CASSGQGNTEAFF
TGTGCCAGCAGTGGACAGGGGAACACTGAAGCTTTCTTT
>TRBJ2-3|TRBV24-1|TRBD2|few|16
CATRGTSGRETDTQYF
TGTGCCACCAGGGGAACTAGCGGGAGGGAGACCGATACGCAGTATTTT
>TRBJ2-3|TRBV20-1|TRBD1|NA|14
CSAGRQGRSDTQYF
TGCAGTGCTGGCCGACAGGGGAGATCAGATACGCAGTATTTT
>TRBJ2-7|TRBV4-3|NA|NA|16
CASSRALDSYSYEQYF
TGCGCCAGCAGCCGCGCCCTTGACAGTTACTCCTACGAGCAGTACTTC
>TRBJ2-7|TRBV28|NA|few|15
CASSRGASRPYEQYF
TGTGCCAGCAGTCGCGGGGCATCCCGTCCCTACGAGCAGTACTTC
>TRBJ2-1|TRBV2|NA|few|15
CASYRLDSEVDEQFF
TGTGCCAGCTACCGCCTTGACTCCGAGGTAGATGAGCAGTTCTTC
>TRBJ1-6|TRBV7-9|NA|NA|14
CASSPQGSGAPLHF
TGTGCCAGCAGCCCACAAGGATCGGGTGCACCCCTCCACTTT
>TRBJ2-2|TRBV7-8|TRBD2|few|18
CASSLARTSGPNTGELFF
TGTGCCAGCAGCTTAGCGCGGACTAGCGGACCAAACACCGGGGAGCTGTTTTTT
>TRBJ1-1|TRBV7-2|TRBD1|NA|14
CASSFMIGQGQAFF
TGTGCCAGCAGCTTCATGATAGGACAGGGGCAAGCTTTCTTT
>TRBJ2-1|TRBV27|TRBD2|NA|16
CASSTLAGAAYNEQFF
TGTGCCAGCAGTACACTAGCGGGAGCAGCTTACAATGAGCAGTTCTTC
>TRBJ2-1|TRBV27|TRBD1|NA|14
CASSLINRGNEQFF
TGTGCCAGCAGCCTCATCAACAGGGGCAATGAGCAGTTCTTC
>TRBJ2-2|TRBV20-1|NA|NA|12
CSASPNTGELFF
TGCAGTGCTAGCCCCAACACCGGGGAGCTGTTTTTT
>TRBJ1-5|TRBV20-1|TRBD1|NA|16
CSARVGTGYSNQPQHF
TGCAGTGCTAGAGTCGGGACAGGGTATAGCAATCAGCCCCAGCATTTT
>TRBJ2-2|TRBV10-2|NA|NA|11
CASSSWRELFF
TGCGCCAGCAGTTCGTGGCGAGAGCTGTTTTTT
>TRBJ2-7|TRBV18|TRBD2|NA|14
CASSGAGGLYEQYF
TGTGCCAGCTCCGGTGCGGGAGGGCTCTACGAGCAGTACTTC
>TRBJ2-3|TRBV28|TRBD2|NA|18
CASLGGASGRGVPDTQYF
TGTGCCTCATTAGGGGGGGCTAGCGGGAGAGGTGTCCCAGATACGCAGTATTTT
>TRBJ2-1|TRBV6-1|TRBD2|few|16
CASSEAAGAPYNEQFF
TGTGCCAGCAGTGAAGCTGCGGGAGCACCCTACAATGAGCAGTTCTTC
>TRBJ2-7|TRBV2|NA|NA|13
CASRPWVVHEQYF
TGTGCCAGCAGACCTTGGGTGGTCCACGAGCAGTACTTC
>TRBJ2-7|TRBV28|NA|NA|12
CASSLVAVRQYF
TGTGCCAGCAGTTTAGTCGCGGTAAGGCAGTACTTC
>TRBJ1-6|TRBV6-1|NA|few|17
CASSKGQAISYNSPLHF
TGTGCCAGCAGTAAGGGACAAGCCATCTCCTATAATTCACCCCTCCACTTT